The entry that follows covers one T cell receptor beta chain sequence. What it binds is unknown. Among the donors, all were healthy bone marrow donors. These data are taken from a study of cytomegalovirus exposure and HLA in healthy donors. PCR amplification relied on 60 Vbeta primers (plus 13 Jbeta primers). Assay used: immunoSEQ multiplex PCR; TCRdb lists only in-frame clones, some missing. The repertoire holds roughly 98,000 clones, with 81% as singletons. Study-level points and caveats: Later genetic work tied a missense DCLRE1C variant to beta-chain V and J trimming. Altogether, 150 or so TCR beta chains were recorded as cytomegalovirus-associated.

This receptor was taken from a man aged 40-50 years in good health and CMV-seronegative. Sequencing input: PBMCs.

The CDR3 loop reads CASDRGVTDTQYF. CDR3 DNA sequence: TGTGCCAGCGACAGGGGCGTAACAGATACGCAGTATTTT. The rearrangement links TRBV6-1 to TRBJ2-3, with TRBD1 matching 8 bases. Germline V gives CDR1 MNHNS, CDR2 SASEGT. The CDR3 extends over 13 amino acids. After removal of 8 bases from V and 3 bases from J, the junction contained 4 bases not matched to a gene.